The 28 T cell receptor beta chains below all came from one sample that was sequenced in a study of blood T cell repertoires in COVID-19. TCRdb's copy holds only in-frame clones and misses some; the assay was immunoSEQ multiplex PCR. The sample lists approximately 400,000 clones, 70% to 85% seen once, with roughly 1.1% in the top ten. Sequenced sample: peripheral blood. These receptors were taken from a human donor with acute or convalescent COVID-19. The donor label of this sample is uncertain.

The chain combines TRBV18 with TRBJ1-5; maybe TRBD1 (6 bases). The V end lost 4 bases, the J end lost 5 bases, and 18 bases lay between the germline ends. The CDR3 runs to 16 residues. CDR1 and CDR2 (germline): KGHSH, LQKENI. CDR3 region: CASSLIQAGAHQPQHF. The DNA for the CDR3 is TGTGCCAGCTCACTTATACAGGCGGGGGCGCATCAGCCCCAGCATTTT. Variable domain in full (rest from reference TRBV18 and TRBJ1-5): NAGVMQNPRHLVRRRGQEARLRCSPMKGHSHVYWYRQLPEEGLKFMVYLQKENIIDESGMPKERFSAEFPKEGPSILRIQQVVRGDSAAYFCASSLIQAGAHQPQHFGDGTRLSIL.

J is TRBJ1-2 and V is TRBV28, with D uncertain. The CDR3 is 12 residues long. Trimming removed 2 bases at V and 5 bases at J, with 6 bases between. Germline V lookup: CDR1 MDHEN, CDR2 SYDVKM. The CDR3 DNA follows: TGTGCCAGCAGTTTAGCTCAGTATGGCTACACCTTC. Translation gives CASSLAQYGYTF.

This sequence joins TRBV16 and TRBJ2-7; TRBD1 matches 9 bases. This CDR3 has 13 amino acids. V lost 5 bases and J lost 4; bases outside the gene matches: 3. Germline-derived CDR1 and CDR2 are KGHSY and FQNENV. DNA for the CDR3: TGTGCCAGCAGCGGGACAGGGAATTACGAGCAGTACTTC. Protein: CASSGTGNYEQYF. Variable domain in full (rest from reference TRBV16 and TRBJ2-7): GEEVAQTPKHLVRGEGQKAKLYCAPIKGHSYVFWYQQVLKNEFKFLISFQNENVFDETGMPKERFSAKCLPNSPCSLEIQATKLEDSAVYFCASSGTGNYEQYFGPGTRLTVT.

The sample holds a few counts of this clone. V and J are TRBV6-4 and TRBJ2-1, with D maybe TRBD2 (6 bases). The CDR3 is 14 residues long. CDR1 MRHNA and CDR2 SNTAGT come from the germline V gene. V was clipped by 0 bases and J by 5 bases, with 8 bases between them. CDR3 sequence: CASSDSGGNNEQFF. CDR3 nucleotides: TGTGCCAGCAGTGACTCTGGGGGGAACAATGAGCAGTTCTTC.

About this clone: Distinct nucleotide sequences in the sample also encode this CDR3. J is TRBJ1-6 and V is TRBV18, with 11 bases matching TRBD1. CDR3 length equals 14 residues. Germline lookup yields CDR1 KGHSH and CDR2 LQKENI. The V and J ends lost 4 bases and 7 bases, in that order; junction bases with no gene match: 0. The CDR3: CASSRDRGNSPLHF. The DNA for the CDR3 is TGTGCCAGCTCACGGGACAGGGGGAATTCACCCCTCCACTTT.

The chain is built from TRBV7-2 and TRBJ2-5, with TRBD2 as a possible D gene (5 bases). The germline V gene encodes CDR1 SGHTA and CDR2 FQGNSA. V lost 8 bases to trimming and J lost 1 base, with 11 bases between them. The CDR3 has 13 residues. The CDR3 nucleotides read TGTGCCAGCTCTCGCGGGCGCCAAGAGACCCAGTACTTC. This encodes CASSRGRQETQYF.

The chain is built from TRBV6-5 and TRBJ1-6; TRBD1 might be the D (5 bases). This CDR3 region has 14 residues. Germline-derived CDR1 and CDR2 are MNHEY and SVGAGI. The V and J ends lost 10 bases and 7 bases respectively, with 17 bases between them. The CDR3: CATSMTDMNSPLHF. The CDR3 DNA reads as TGTGCCACCTCTATGACAGATATGAATTCACCCCTCCACTTT.

V and J are TRBV29-1 and TRBJ2-7, with TRBD1 as a possible D gene (6 bases). This CDR3 spans 14 amino acids. V was pared by 5 bases and J by 0 bases, with 14 bases between. The germline V gene has CDR1 SQVTM and CDR2 ANQGSEA. This CDR3 is CSVFTDRISYEQYF. The CDR3 nucleotides are TGCAGCGTTTTCACGGACAGAATCTCCTACGAGCAGTACTTC.

This chain connects TRBV6-1 to TRBJ2-1; the D gene is possibly TRBD2 (5 bases). The germline V gene has CDR1 MNHNS and CDR2 SASEGT. Trimming removed 0 bases at V and 6 bases at J, with 18 bases between. The CDR3 runs 17 residues. CDR3 DNA: TGTGCCAGCAGTGAAGCGAGTCCTCGGGGTTTAGTCAATGAGCAGTTCTTC. Amino acid sequence: CASSEASPRGLVNEQFF.

The V gene is TRBV3-1 (or the pseudogene TRBV3-2), the J gene TRBJ2-7; D may be TRBD1 (6 bases). This CDR3 spans 15 amino acids. Per germline, CDR1 LGHDT and CDR2 YNNKEL (reference sequence). Trimming left V 4 bases short and J 2 bases short, with 15 bases between. The CDR3 loop reads CASSPDSRGTYEQYF. Written as DNA, the CDR3 is TGTGCCAGCAGCCCGGACAGTCGGGGAACCTACGAGCAGTACTTC.

The rearrangement links TRBV3-1 (or the pseudogene TRBV3-2) to TRBJ1-3; possibly TRBD1 for D (6 bases). Trimming removed 4 bases from V and 0 bases from J, with 16 bases in between. The CDR3 has 17 residues. Germline CDR1 LGHDT, CDR2 YNNKEL (reference sequence). The CDR3 spells CASSRGGQRSSGNTIYF. CDR3 nucleotide sequence: TGTGCCAGCAGCCGAGGGGGTCAGAGGAGCTCTGGAAACACCATATATTTT.

The J gene is TRBJ1-3, the V gene TRBV15, with D perhaps matching TRBD1 (5 bases). Trimming removed 4 bases at V and 4 bases at J, with 8 bases between. In germline, CDR1 is LNHNV, CDR2 YYDKDF (reference sequence). The CDR3 is 13 amino acids. CDR3 DNA: TGTGCCACCAGCATGTACAGGGGAAACACCATATATTTT. Its protein product is CATSMYRGNTIYF.

The chain joins TRBV7-2 to TRBJ2-5; a weak D match, TRBD2 (6 bases). Germline assignment: CDR1 SGHTA and CDR2 FQGNSA. V lost 2 bases, J lost 10 bases, and 11 bases lay in between. The CDR3 loop spans 12 amino acids. The CDR3 sequence is CASSLSRGGQYF. The CDR3 DNA is TGTGCCAGCAGCTTATCGAGGGGAGGCCAGTACTTC. Supplemented by reference TRBV7-2 and TRBJ2-5, the full variable domain reads GAGVSQSPSNKVTEKGKDVELRCDPISGHTALYWYRQSLGQGLEFLIYFQGNSAPDKSGLPSDRFSAERTGGSVSTLTIQRTQQEDSAVYLCASSLSRGGQYFGPGTRLLVL.

As regards this clone: Other DNA sequences in this specimen translate into the identical CDR3. This sequence joins TRBV11-2 and TRBJ2-7, with 9 bases matching TRBD2. V dropped 1 base and J dropped 0; count of bases not matched to a gene: 1. This CDR3 spans 15 amino acids. Germline lookup yields CDR1 SGHAT and CDR2 FQNNGV. The CDR3 DNA sequence: TGTGCCAGCAGCTTAGCTAGCGGGGTCTCCTACGAGCAGTACTTC. This gives the protein CASSLASGVSYEQYF.

Note on this clone: As the CDR3 is not closed by the conserved phenylalanine or tryptophan, this likely results from a read error. No DNA is shown, since the ends of the CDR3 on it are uncertain; the CDR3 is the one TCRdb lists. The rearrangement uses TRBV7-9 and TRBJ1-4; the table's TRBD1 call for D was not verified on the DNA. Germline V CDR1 and CDR2: SEHNR, FQNEAQ (reference sequence). Inclusive of both ends, the CDR3 amounts to 12 amino acids. The CDR3 sequence: CASRRGQGLISR.

The table lists this clone with a count of one. V gene TRBV10-1 combines with J gene TRBJ1-1; no definite D call. CDR1 and CDR2 from the germline V gene are WNHNN and SYGVQD (reference sequence). The CDR3 extends over 13 amino acids. V lost 6 bases and J lost 2, with 10 bases in between. CDR3 DNA: TGCGCCAGCAGCCCCGACATTAACACTGAAGCTTTCTTT. Protein: CASSPDINTEAFF.

The chain is built from TRBV20-1 and TRBJ1-2; TRBD1 might be the D (6 bases). CDR1 DFQATT and CDR2 SNEGSKA come from the germline V gene (reference sequence). The CDR3 consists of 13 residues. V lost 6 bases, J lost 4 bases, and 15 bases lay in between. This chain's CDR3 is CSASKTGLYGYTF. The CDR3 DNA reads TGCAGTGCCAGTAAGACAGGACTCTATGGCTACACCTTC.

The CDR3 is CASSQTGQLNTEAFF. In DNA form, the CDR3 reads TGTGCCAGCAGCCAAACCGGACAGTTGAACACTGAAGCTTTCTTT. The chain carries TRBV6-5 and TRBJ1-1; D perhaps matches TRBD1 (6 bases). V lost 6 bases to trimming and J lost 0 bases, with 14 bases between them. This CDR3 region has 15 residues. Germline CDR1 MNHEY, CDR2 SVGAGI.

V and J are TRBV5-6 and TRBJ1-1, with D tentatively TRBD1 (5 bases). The V and J ends lost 2 bases and 0 bases respectively, with 11 bases between them. Germline values: CDR1 SGHDT, CDR2 YYEEEE. This CDR3 is built from 15 residues. CDR3 sequence: CASSFRQRMNTEAFF. In DNA, the CDR3 is TGTGCCAGCAGCTTCCGACAGAGGATGAACACTGAAGCTTTCTTT.

The chain couples TRBV3-1 (or the pseudogene TRBV3-2) to TRBJ1-1; weak D call: TRBD1 (5 bases). Trimming removed 6 bases from V and 5 bases from J, with 16 bases in between. Germline values: CDR1 LGHDT, CDR2 YNNKEL (reference sequence). The CDR3 runs to 14 residues. This CDR3 is CASRSRLRGTEAFF. CDR3 DNA: TGTGCCAGCAGGAGTCGACTTAGGGGTACTGAAGCTTTCTTT.

This chain connects TRBV6-5 to TRBJ1-6, with 7 bases lining up with TRBD1. Per germline, CDR1 MNHEY and CDR2 SVGAGI. The length of the CDR3 is 15 residues. Losses at the gene ends were 4 bases for V and 5 bases for J; bases not matched to a gene: 5. DNA for the CDR3: TGTGCCAGCAGTTCACGACAGGGACATAATTCACCCCTCCACTTT. This codes for CASSSRQGHNSPLHF.

The chain uses TRBV4-2 and TRBJ2-5, with D possibly being TRBD2 (7 bases). Trimming shortened V by 1 base and J by 4 bases, and 16 bases separated the two germline ends. The V gene's germline CDR1 is LGHNA and CDR2 YNFKEQ. The CDR3 runs to 16 residues. CDR3 amino acids: CASSQVLRGGGETQYF. CDR3 coding DNA: TGTGCCAGCAGCCAAGTATTAAGGGGGGGTGGAGAGACCCAGTACTTC.

The chain has TRBV3-1 (or the pseudogene TRBV3-2) and TRBJ2-7; D is undetermined. Germline lookup yields CDR1 LGHDT and CDR2 YNNKEL (reference sequence). V lost 1 base, J lost 4 bases, and 17 bases lay in between. This CDR3 has 16 residues. The CDR3, as DNA: TGTGCCAGCAGCCAAGGTTCAGACTTTTTTGCGTACGAGCAGTACTTC. It is translated as CASSQGSDFFAYEQYF.

The table lists this clone with a few counts. The V and J genes are TRBV18 and TRBJ1-2; D is undetermined. Trimming shortened V by 0 bases and J by 7 bases, and 6 bases separated the two germline ends. Germline V lookup: CDR1 KGHSH, CDR2 LQKENI. The CDR3 is 12 amino acids. Written as DNA, the CDR3 is TGTGCCAGCTCACCACCGGTCGGTGGCTACACCTTC. This gives the protein CASSPPVGGYTF.

J is TRBJ1-2 and V is TRBV29-1; TRBD1 matches 8 bases. V trimming: 6 bases; J trimming: 4 bases; junction bases outside the gene matches: 13. From germline, CDR1 is SQVTM and CDR2 ANQGSEA. The CDR3 extends over 15 amino acids. CDR3 in DNA: TGCAGCGTCCCTCCGTCCGGGACAGGCCTCTATGGCTACACCTTC. Translated: CSVPPSGTGLYGYTF.

V gene TRBV7-9 combines with J gene TRBJ2-5; TRBD2 matches 12 bases. The CDR3 consists of 17 residues. Germline CDR1 SEHNR, CDR2 FQNEAQ (reference sequence). V lost 3 bases and J lost 5; bases outside the gene matches: 10. CDR3 sequence reads: CASSFESSGGAGETQYF. The CDR3 coding sequence is TGTGCCAGCAGCTTCGAATCTAGCGGGGGGGCCGGTGAGACCCAGTACTTC. Full variable domain (outside the CDR3, taken from reference TRBV7-9 and TRBJ2-5): DTGVSQNPRHKITKRGQNVTFRCDPISEHNRLYWYRQTLGQGPEFLTYFQNEAQLEKSRLLSDRFSAERPKGSFSTLEIQRTEQGDSAMYLCASSFESSGGAGETQYFGPGTRLLVL.

The V gene is TRBV29-1, the J gene TRBJ1-1, with a tentative D call TRBD1 (6 bases). Germline loops: CDR1 SQVTM, CDR2 ANQGSEA. CDR3 length equals 12 residues. CDR3 region: CSSLRGNTEAFF. DNA for the CDR3: TGCTCCAGTCTCAGGGGGAACACTGAAGCTTTCTTT.

V usage is TRBV7-6 and J usage is TRBJ2-2; D ambiguous. The germline gives CDR1 SGHVS, CDR2 FNYEAQ. With 2 bases removed from V and 4 bases from J, the gap between germline ends came to 8 bases. This CDR3 is 14 amino acids long. Here the CDR3 DNA reads TGTGCCAGCAGCTTATACTCTAGCACCGGGGAGCTGTTTTTT. It specifies CASSLYSSTGELFF.